This TCR beta chain was captured by sequencing in a study of beta chain features in type 1 diabetes. General study points: VDJ junctions sequenced from type 1 diabetes patients showed fewer insertions and more deletions. Researchers caution that PCR might favor shorter templates, equally among patients and controls. When Type 1 diabetes patients were examined, their TCRB CDR3s proved moderately but significantly shorter in all four CD4+ subsets. Compared with healthy donors, patients appeared to share more similar naive, central memory and regulatory TCRB repertoires.

The investigators reverse transcribed all of the isolated RNA, so they sequenced expressed TCRB transcripts. Repertoires were generated with immunoSEQ multiplex PCR, while TCRdb's copy carries only in-frame clones and drops some. The repertoire consists of under 200,000 clones, with approximately 9% occurring once and the leading ten covering more than 0.5%. Notes on this clone: Its antigen remains unknown.

CD45RO/CCR7/CD25/CD127/CD95/CD27 staining was used to isolate CD4+ naive, central memory, regulatory and stem cell-like memory cells by sorting. The receptor was isolated from a woman aged 18-30 years with type 1 diabetes. The sequencing sample was made of central memory CD4+ T cells from blood.

The CDR3 is CASSLGTVNEKLFF. The CDR3 DNA sequence: TGTGCCAGCAGCCTGGGGACAGTCAATGAAAAACTGTTTTTT. The chain is built from TRBV5-6 and TRBJ1-4; 7 bases align to TRBD1. The germline V gene has CDR1 SGHDT and CDR2 YYEEEE. V was pared by 4 bases and J by 5 bases, with 5 bases of the junction left unmatched. The CDR3 is made up of 14 amino acids.